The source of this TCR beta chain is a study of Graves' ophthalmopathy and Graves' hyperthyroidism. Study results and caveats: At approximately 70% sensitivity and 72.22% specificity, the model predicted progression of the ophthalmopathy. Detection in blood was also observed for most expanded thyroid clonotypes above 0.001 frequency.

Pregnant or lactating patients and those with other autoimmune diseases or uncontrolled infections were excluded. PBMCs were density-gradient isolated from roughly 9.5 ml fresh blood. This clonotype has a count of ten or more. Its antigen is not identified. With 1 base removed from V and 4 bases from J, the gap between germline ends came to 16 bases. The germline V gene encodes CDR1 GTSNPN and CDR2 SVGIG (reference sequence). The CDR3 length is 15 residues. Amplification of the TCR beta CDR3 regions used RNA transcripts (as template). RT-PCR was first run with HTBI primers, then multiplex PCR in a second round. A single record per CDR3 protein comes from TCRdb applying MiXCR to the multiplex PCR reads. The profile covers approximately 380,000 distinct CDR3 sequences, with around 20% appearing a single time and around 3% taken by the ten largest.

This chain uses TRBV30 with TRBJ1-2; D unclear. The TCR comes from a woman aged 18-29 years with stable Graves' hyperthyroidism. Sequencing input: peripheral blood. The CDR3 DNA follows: TGTGCCTGGAGTGGAGTCACCTCGACGGGCTATGGCTACACCTTC. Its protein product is CAWSGVTSTGYGYTF.